Detailed here is one T cell receptor (beta chain). As handled by the study authors: After removing out-of-frame reads, millions of distinct TCRbeta sequences remained. Profiled with immunoSEQ multiplex PCR; TCRdb holds only in-frame clones, not every one. V and J calls and clone size are copied from that table; D and trimming were computed from the DNA. This table holds 40,000 to 45,000 clones, roughly 83% found once. The sort gate was single viable CD3+CD4+CD8-CD45RO+ cells for memory CD4+ T cells. This sample is part of a study of memory CD4+ T cells and cytomegalovirus serostatus. Germline V gene sequence: CDR1 SGHRS, CDR2 YFSETQ. V shed 4 bases and J shed 4 bases, with 14 bases lying between them. The length of the CDR3 is 14 residues.

The rearrangement uses TRBV5-1 and TRBJ1-2; D uncertain. The sequenced sample was memory CD4+ T cells from blood. This receptor was identified in an adult in good health and CMV-seronegative. The CDR3 spells CASSLEGSPYGYTF. CDR3 in DNA: TGCGCCAGCAGCCTGGAAGGCAGTCCCTATGGCTACACCTTC.